These T cell receptor beta chains were read from a single sample in a study of blood T cell repertoires in COVID-19. Data came from immunoSEQ multiplex PCR; TCRdb stores just in-frame clones and leaves some out. The table records about 15,000 clones, around 92% of them present only once. What was sequenced was peripheral blood. Receptors originate from a human donor in a cohort sampled during active COVID-19. Both conserved end residues are part of each CDR3. A D gene is named only where the DNA matches it firmly. Where a row states a size, it is once, few, many or the class of an expanded clone; other rows omit it.

j_gene: TRBJ2-2
v_gene: TRBV10-3
d_gene: NA
len: 16
abundance: NA
CDR3nt: TGTGCCATCACGAGTCAGGCAGGCACGAACACCGGGGAGCTGTTTTTT
CDR3aa: CAITSQAGTNTGELFF

j_gene: TRBJ1-2
v_gene: TRBV20-1
d_gene: NA
len: 11
abundance: NA
CDR3nt: TGCAGTGCTAGTCCGGTCAAAGGCTACACCTTC
CDR3aa: CSASPVKGYTF

j_gene: TRBJ2-7
v_gene: TRBV23-1
d_gene: NA
len: 14
abundance: once
CDR3nt: TGCGCCAGCAGTCAATCGGGACAAACCTACGAGCAGTACTTC
CDR3aa: CASSQSGQTYEQYF

j_gene: TRBJ2-7
v_gene: TRBV18
d_gene: TRBD1
len: 16
abundance: NA
CDR3nt: TGTGCCAGCTCACCCGCCCCGGGACAGGGTGCGGTTGAGCAGTACTTC
CDR3aa: CASSPAPGQGAVEQYF

j_gene: TRBJ2-2
v_gene: TRBV19
d_gene: NA
len: 14
abundance: NA
CDR3nt: TGTGCCAGTAATTCGAGGCCGGTCACCGGGGAGCTGTTTTTT
CDR3aa: CASNSRPVTGELFF

j_gene: TRBJ1-2
v_gene: TRBV30
d_gene: NA
len: 11
abundance: few
CDR3nt: TGTGCCTGGAGTGGAGTCTATGGCTACACCTTC
CDR3aa: CAWSGVYGYTF

j_gene: TRBJ1-1
v_gene: TRBV3-1/TRBV3-2
d_gene: NA
len: 15
abundance: NA
CDR3nt: TGTGCCAGCAGCCAAGAGGGGGGGATGAACACTGAAGCTTTCTTT
CDR3aa: CASSQEGGMNTEAFF

j_gene: TRBJ2-7
v_gene: TRBV6-5
d_gene: NA
len: 13
abundance: NA
CDR3nt: TGTGCCAGCGGAATCGGCGGATCCTACGAGCAGTACTTC
CDR3aa: CASGIGGSYEQYF

j_gene: TRBJ1-5
v_gene: TRBV7-9
d_gene: TRBD1
len: 12
abundance: NA
CDR3nt: TGTGCCAGCAGCCTCAGGGGGCAGCCCCAGCATTTT
CDR3aa: CASSLRGQPQHF

j_gene: TRBJ2-2
v_gene: TRBV5-4
d_gene: NA
len: 16
abundance: NA
CDR3nt: TGTGCCAGCAGCTTGGTCCAAGCCCCGGGAACCGGGGAGCTGTTTTTT
CDR3aa: CASSLVQAPGTGELFF

j_gene: TRBJ1-2
v_gene: TRBV7-9
d_gene: NA
len: 14
abundance: NA
CDR3nt: TGTGCCAGCAGCTTGGACTCCGCCAGCTATGGCTACACCTTC
CDR3aa: CASSLDSASYGYTF

j_gene: TRBJ2-7
v_gene: TRBV7-9
d_gene: TRBD2
len: 15
abundance: NA
CDR3nt: TGTGCCAGCAGCTCACCCAGGACTAGCGGAGACGAGCAGTACTTC
CDR3aa: CASSSPRTSGDEQYF

j_gene: TRBJ1-6
v_gene: TRBV5-1
d_gene: NA
len: 14
abundance: NA
CDR3nt: TGCGCCAGCAGGCGGGGGGGAGGGACTGCGCCCCTCCACTTT
CDR3aa: CASRRGGGTAPLHF

j_gene: TRBJ2-2
v_gene: TRBV9
d_gene: NA
len: 16
abundance: NA
CDR3nt: TGTGCCAGCAGCGTAGGAGTCCCATCTAACACCGGGGAGCTGTTTTTT
CDR3aa: CASSVGVPSNTGELFF

j_gene: TRBJ1-2
v_gene: TRBV3-1/TRBV3-2
d_gene: NA
len: 14
abundance: NA
CDR3nt: TGTGCCAGCAGCCAAGGGCCCGGGGTTTTTGGCTACACCTTC
CDR3aa: CASSQGPGVFGYTF

j_gene: TRBJ2-7
v_gene: TRBV4-2
d_gene: TRBD1
len: 14
abundance: NA
CDR3nt: TGTGCCAGCAGCCCAGGGGGCGCGGGCTACGAGCAGTACTTC
CDR3aa: CASSPGGAGYEQYF

j_gene: TRBJ1-2
v_gene: TRBV15
d_gene: NA
len: 14
abundance: NA
CDR3nt: TGTGCCACCACCCAGGACGGGACTAACTATGGCTACACCTTC
CDR3aa: CATTQDGTNYGYTF

j_gene: TRBJ1-1
v_gene: TRBV7-2
d_gene: NA
len: 11
abundance: NA
CDR3nt: TGTGCCAGCAGCCACACCAGTGAAGCTTTCTTT
CDR3aa: CASSHTSEAFF

j_gene: TRBJ2-1
v_gene: TRBV7-2
d_gene: NA
len: 12
abundance: NA
CDR3nt: TGTGCCAGCAGCTTAGTTTACGGTGAGCAGTTCTTC
CDR3aa: CASSLVYGEQFF

j_gene: TRBJ1-3
v_gene: TRBV30
d_gene: TRBD1
len: 15
abundance: NA
CDR3nt: TGTGCCTGGACCCGGGACAGCAACTCTGGAAACACCATATATTTT
CDR3aa: CAWTRDSNSGNTIYF

j_gene: TRBJ1-5
v_gene: TRBV3-1/TRBV3-2
d_gene: NA
len: 14
abundance: NA
CDR3nt: TGTGCCAGCAGCCCCAGCAGGGGTCCCCAGCCCCAGCATTTT
CDR3aa: CASSPSRGPQPQHF

j_gene: TRBJ2-6
v_gene: TRBV14
d_gene: TRBD2
len: 16
abundance: NA
CDR3nt: TGTGCCAGCAGCCAAGGGGGAGGGACCGGGGCCAACGTCCTGACTTTC
CDR3aa: CASSQGGGTGANVLTF

j_gene: TRBJ2-7
v_gene: TRBV6-6
d_gene: TRBD1
len: 16
abundance: NA
CDR3nt: TGTGCCAGCAGGCGCGGACAGGGGGCAATCCTTGGCGAGCAGTACTTC
CDR3aa: CASRRGQGAILGEQYF

j_gene: TRBJ1-1
v_gene: TRBV7-9
d_gene: NA
len: 15
abundance: NA
CDR3nt: TGTGCCAGCAGCCCCGCCGGGGACATCTACACTGAAGCTTTCTTT
CDR3aa: CASSPAGDIYTEAFF

j_gene: TRBJ1-2
v_gene: TRBV3-1/TRBV3-2
d_gene: NA
len: 13
abundance: NA
CDR3nt: TGTGCCAGCAGCCCAAGAGGCGGCCATGGCTACACCTTC
CDR3aa: CASSPRGGHGYTF

j_gene: TRBJ1-6
v_gene: TRBV30
d_gene: TRBD1
len: 13
abundance: few
CDR3nt: TGTGCCTGGAGCGGGGACAGGGGGCCAGGGGCCCACTTT
CDR3aa: CAWSGDRGPGAHF

j_gene: TRBJ2-7
v_gene: TRBV3-1/TRBV3-2
d_gene: NA
len: 13
abundance: NA
CDR3nt: TGTGCCAGCAGCCCCGGACAGTGGTACGAGCAGTACTTC
CDR3aa: CASSPGQWYEQYF

j_gene: TRBJ2-7
v_gene: TRBV6-2/TRBV6-3
d_gene: NA
len: 14
abundance: NA
CDR3nt: TGTGCCAGCAGTTTAACCCGAGGGAGGTACGAGCAGTACTTC
CDR3aa: CASSLTRGRYEQYF

j_gene: TRBJ2-1
v_gene: TRBV6-5
d_gene: NA
len: 12
abundance: NA
CDR3nt: TGTGCCAGCATCACTCCGGCAGGTGAGCAGTTCTTC
CDR3aa: CASITPAGEQFF

j_gene: TRBJ2-3
v_gene: TRBV12-5
d_gene: NA
len: 13
abundance: NA
CDR3nt: TGTGCTAGTTTAGAGGGAAGCACAGATACGCAGTATTTT
CDR3aa: CASLEGSTDTQYF

j_gene: TRBJ2-1
v_gene: TRBV7-2
d_gene: TRBD2
len: 11
abundance: NA
CDR3nt: TGTGCCAGCAGGGGGGGGAATGAGCAGTTCTTC
CDR3aa: CASRGGNEQFF

j_gene: TRBJ2-3
v_gene: TRBV27
d_gene: TRBD2
len: 14
abundance: NA
CDR3nt: TGTGCCAGCAGTTTAGGTAGCGGGGGGACCACGCAGTATTTT
CDR3aa: CASSLGSGGTTQYF

j_gene: TRBJ1-3
v_gene: TRBV2
d_gene: TRBD1
len: 15
abundance: NA
CDR3nt: TGTGCCAGCATTAGCCAGGGGGCCTCTGGAAACACCATATATTTT
CDR3aa: CASISQGASGNTIYF

j_gene: TRBJ1-2
v_gene: TRBV2
d_gene: TRBD1
len: 13
abundance: NA
CDR3nt: TGTGCCAGCGTGGGCGGGACAGGGGAAATCGACACCTTC
CDR3aa: CASVGGTGEIDTF

j_gene: TRBJ1-1
v_gene: TRBV7-2
d_gene: NA
len: 15
abundance: NA
CDR3nt: TGTGCCAGCAGTCCTTGGGAGGGCCTGAACACTGAAGCTTTCTTT
CDR3aa: CASSPWEGLNTEAFF

j_gene: TRBJ2-7
v_gene: TRBV10-1
d_gene: NA
len: 14
abundance: NA
CDR3nt: TGCGCCAGCAGTGACCCTACAGGGTCCTACGAGCAGTACTTC
CDR3aa: CASSDPTGSYEQYF

j_gene: TRBJ1-1
v_gene: TRBV7-9
d_gene: TRBD1
len: 15
abundance: NA
CDR3nt: TGTGCCAGCAGCTCAGACAGGGCGAGGAACACTGAAGCTTTCTTT
CDR3aa: CASSSDRARNTEAFF

j_gene: TRBJ1-6
v_gene: TRBV11-2
d_gene: NA
len: 16
abundance: NA
CDR3nt: TGTGCCAGCAGCTTGACGGGCCAAGAAGCGGATTCACCCCTCCACTTT
CDR3aa: CASSLTGQEADSPLHF

j_gene: TRBJ2-1
v_gene: TRBV7-3
d_gene: TRBD1
len: 13
abundance: once
CDR3nt: TGTGCCAGCAGCGTAAACAGGGGTAATGAGCAGTTCTTC
CDR3aa: CASSVNRGNEQFF

j_gene: TRBJ1-3
v_gene: TRBV29-1
d_gene: NA
len: 12
abundance: NA
CDR3nt: TGCAGCGTTCTTTCCTCTGGAAACACCATATATTTT
CDR3aa: CSVLSSGNTIYF

j_gene: TRBJ2-3
v_gene: TRBV19
d_gene: TRBD2
len: 16
abundance: few
CDR3nt: TGTGCCAGTAGTATTCTCGCGGGGGTCTTCACAGATACGCAGTATTTT
CDR3aa: CASSILAGVFTDTQYF

j_gene: TRBJ1-1
v_gene: TRBV29-1
d_gene: TRBD1
len: 15
abundance: NA
CDR3nt: TGCAGCGTTCGAAAAGGGGGCACGGGGAACACTGAAGCTTTCTTT
CDR3aa: CSVRKGGTGNTEAFF

j_gene: TRBJ1-1
v_gene: TRBV5-1
d_gene: TRBD1
len: 15
abundance: NA
CDR3nt: TGCGCCAGCAGCTTGGCCAGCAGGGGGCTCTCTGAAGCTTTCTTT
CDR3aa: CASSLASRGLSEAFF

j_gene: TRBJ2-1
v_gene: TRBV15
d_gene: NA
len: 15
abundance: NA
CDR3nt: TGTGCCACCAGCAGAGATCGTGGGGGGTACAATGAGCAGTTCTTC
CDR3aa: CATSRDRGGYNEQFF

j_gene: TRBJ1-1
v_gene: TRBV5-6
d_gene: NA
len: 18
abundance: NA
CDR3nt: TGTGCCAGCCGAAGGGGGTTTAAGACAGGAAGAGAGACAACTGAAGCTTTCTTT
CDR3aa: CASRRGFKTGRETTEAFF

j_gene: TRBJ2-3
v_gene: TRBV11-3
d_gene: TRBD1
len: 14
abundance: NA
CDR3nt: TGTGCCAGCAGCCACAGGGGGCGTTCAGATACGCAGTATTTT
CDR3aa: CASSHRGRSDTQYF

j_gene: TRBJ2-7
v_gene: TRBV6-2/TRBV6-3
d_gene: TRBD1
len: 14
abundance: NA
CDR3nt: TGTGCCAGCAGTTACCAGGGACAGCACTACGAGCAGTACTTC
CDR3aa: CASSYQGQHYEQYF

j_gene: TRBJ2-1
v_gene: TRBV18
d_gene: NA
len: 15
abundance: once
CDR3nt: TGTGCCAGCTCGCAAGGGGTAGCTGGGGGGAATGAGCAGTTCTTC
CDR3aa: CASSQGVAGGNEQFF

j_gene: TRBJ2-3
v_gene: TRBV4-2
d_gene: TRBD2
len: 18
abundance: NA
CDR3nt: TGTGCCAGCAGCCAAATAGCCCCGGGTAGCGGGGCCCCCGATACGCAGTATTTT
CDR3aa: CASSQIAPGSGAPDTQYF

j_gene: TRBJ2-5
v_gene: TRBV4-2
d_gene: TRBD2
len: 16
abundance: NA
CDR3nt: TGTGCCAGCAGCCAGGGACTAGCGGGGGGGCAAGAGACCCAGTACTTC
CDR3aa: CASSQGLAGGQETQYF